This entry lists 5 T cell receptor beta chains sequenced from one sample in a study of tumor-infiltrating lymphocytes in primary liver carcinoma. From unsorted bulk tissue weighing roughly 19-34 mg, DNA and RNA were co-extracted. With about 470 ng total RNA as template and a constant-region primer, TCR beta cDNA was made. Sequencing libraries for TCR beta derived from three nested multiplex PCR rounds that used slightly modified ARM-PCR. Forward primers for TRBV1-TRBV30 and a C-beta reverse primer served the first two PCR rounds, at around 9 cycles each. MiXCR, applied by TCRdb to the multiplex PCR reads, yields one record per CDR3 protein. The repertoire includes around 32,000 distinct CDR3 sequences, 76% of them detected once, and 36% sits in the top ten. Material for sequencing was liver tumor tissue from sampling region 5. As to subset: tumor region T5, tumor centre. These receptor sequences come from a man aged 40-49 years with primary liver carcinoma and hepatitis B virus infection.

The sample holds one count of this clonotype. A much larger clone differs from this one at a single base, so this may be a read error. The rearrangement links TRBV5-5 to TRBJ2-7, with no clear D. CDR3 length: 14 amino acids. V lost 6 bases to trimming and J lost 3 bases, with 16 bases between them. Germline values: CDR1 SGHKS, CDR2 YYEKEE (reference sequence). The CDR3 coding sequence is TGTGCCAGCAACTTCGAACAGAGTATCTACGAGCAGTACTTC. Protein: CASNFEQSIYEQYF.

In regard to this clonotype: This is likely a read error, given that the CDR3 carries no conserved phenylalanine or tryptophan at its end. Written as DNA, the CDR3 is TGTGCCAGCAGCCAAGATCTTCAGAACACTGAAGCTTTCATT. Its protein is CASSQDLQNTEAFI. The chain uses TRBV4-2 and TRBJ1-1; no firm D call. Germline CDR1 is LGHNA and CDR2 is YNFKEQ. CDR3 length: 14 residues. Trimming took off 0 bases at V and 1 base at J, with 6 bases between the two ends.

Note on this clonotype: Mismatch with germline at one junction end may stem from a read error. J is TRBJ2-3 and V is TRBV11-3; perhaps D is TRBD1 or TRBD2 (5 bases each). The germline CDR1 and CDR2 sequences are SGHNT and YENEEA. The CDR3 is made up of 18 amino acids. The CDR3, as DNA: TGTGCCAGCAGCTTAGGGGTTCTAGCTGGGGCCAGCACAGGTACGCAGTATTTT. Residues: CASSLGVLAGASTGTQYF.

The gene calls are TRBV11-2 and TRBJ2-7; perhaps TRBD1 as D (5 bases). The germline V and J ends were trimmed by 10 bases and 6 bases, with 19 bases remaining between them. The CDR3 loop spans 13 amino acids. Per the germline V gene, CDR1 is SGHAT and CDR2 is FQNNGV. This CDR3 reads CANSIGRVGEQYF. DNA of the CDR3: TGTGCCAATAGCATAGGCAGGGTGGGCGAGCAGTACTTC. Full variable domain (missing parts from reference TRBV11-2 and TRBJ2-7): EAGVAQSPRYKIIEKRQSVAFWCNPISGHATLYWYQQILGQGPKLLIQFQNNGVVDDSQLPKDRFSAERLKGVDSTLKIQPAKLEDSAVYLCANSIGRVGEQYFGPGTRLTVT.

As to this clonotype: A much bigger clone sits one base away, suggesting this may be a read error. The CDR3 DNA reads as TGTGCCAGCAGATTGGCCGGGAGGTCGGCCAATGAGCAGCTCTTC. Encoded protein: CASRLAGRSANEQLF. The chain links TRBV5-4 to TRBJ2-1; TRBD2 agrees at 7 bases. The germline gives CDR1 SGHNT, CDR2 YYREEE (reference sequence). The CDR3 spans 15 residues.